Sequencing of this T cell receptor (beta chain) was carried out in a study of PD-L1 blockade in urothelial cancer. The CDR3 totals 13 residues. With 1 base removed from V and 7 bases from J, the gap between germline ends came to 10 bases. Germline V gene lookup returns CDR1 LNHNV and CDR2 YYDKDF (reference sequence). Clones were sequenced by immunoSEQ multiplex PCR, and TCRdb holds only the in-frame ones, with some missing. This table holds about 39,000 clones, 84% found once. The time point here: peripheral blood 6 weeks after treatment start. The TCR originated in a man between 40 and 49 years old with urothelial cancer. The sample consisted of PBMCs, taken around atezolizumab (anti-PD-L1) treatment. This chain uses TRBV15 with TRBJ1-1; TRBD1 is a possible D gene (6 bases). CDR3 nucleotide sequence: TGTGCCACCAGCAGAGGCAGGGACATTGAAGCTTTCTTT. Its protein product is CATSRGRDIEAFF. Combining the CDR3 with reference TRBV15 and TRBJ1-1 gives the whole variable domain DAMVIQNPRYQVTQFGKPVTLSCSQTLNHNVMYWYQQKSSQAPKLLFHYYDKDFNNEADTPDNFQSRRPNTSFCFLDIRSPGLGDTAMYLCATSRGRDIEAFFGQGTRLTVV.